The 10 T cell receptor beta chains below come from one sample, sequenced in a study of T cells in Graves' hyperthyroidism and ophthalmopathy. Amplification targeted TCR beta CDR3 regions from RNA transcripts. The primer set for the first-round RT-PCR of the TCR CDR3 was HTBI. TCRdb reprocessed the multiplex PCR reads with MiXCR, giving one entry per CDR3 protein. The sample carries about 420,000 distinct CDR3 sequences, roughly an eighth recorded once. Sequencing used blood. The receptors derive from a woman between 18 and 29 years old with Graves' hyperthyroidism.

The sample holds many counts of this clonotype. The rearrangement joins TRBV20-1 to TRBJ2-7, with 13 bases lining up with TRBD2. V gave up 3 bases and J gave up 1 base; unmatched junction bases: 3. The CDR3 extends over 15 amino acids. Germline CDR1 DFQATT, CDR2 SNEGSKA (reference sequence). The CDR3 DNA is TGCAGTGCTAGGAGACTAGCGGGAGGTTCCTACGAGCAGTACTTC. Translation gives CSARRLAGGSYEQYF.

This clonotype was found many times. The gene calls are TRBV12-3 or TRBV12-4 and TRBJ2-5; D is unresolved. The V gene lost 0 bases and the J gene lost 2 bases, with 13 bases spanning the gap. The CDR3 covers 16 residues. Here the CDR3 DNA reads TGTGCCAGCAGTTTAGCGAGCAGTCTAGATCAAGAGACCCAGTACTTC. Translated, it gives CASSLASSLDQETQYF.

This clonotype was seen ten or more times. The genes are TRBV5-6 and TRBJ1-2; D remains ambiguous. Germline V gene data show CDR1 as SGHDT and CDR2 as YYEEEE. With 3 bases removed from V and 11 bases from J, the gap between germline ends came to 17 bases. The CDR3 runs 13 residues. The DNA of the CDR3 is TGTGCCAGCAGCTGGGCGGCGAGATCTTCGTACACCTTC. Translating gives CASSWAARSSYTF.

This clonotype came up many times. The chain carries TRBV7-9 and TRBJ1-6, with D possibly matching TRBD1 (5 bases). V gave up 6 bases and J gave up 8 bases, with 11 bases separating them. Looked up from germline, CDR1 is SEHNR and CDR2 is FQNEAQ (reference sequence). This CDR3 has 13 amino acids. CDR3 protein: CASSAGTYSPLHF. As DNA, the CDR3 is TGTGCCAGCAGTGCCGGGACCTATTCACCCCTCCACTTT.

Ten or more counts support this clonotype. The chain's CDR3 is CASRLSDTQYF. DNA of the CDR3: TGTGCCAGCAGACTATCAGATACGCAGTATTTT. The chain is built from TRBV2 and TRBJ2-3; unclear D gene. V was shortened by 6 bases and J by 4 bases, with 5 bases between the two germline ends. This CDR3 is built from 11 residues. Germline lookup yields CDR1 SNHLY and CDR2 FYNNEI.

The chain recombines TRBV7-2 with TRBJ1-2, with D perhaps TRBD1 (6 bases). Trimming left V 5 bases short and J 6 bases short, with 10 bases between. This CDR3 has 12 residues. The V gene's germline CDR1 is SGHTA and CDR2 FQGNSA. CDR3 DNA sequence: TGTGCCAGCAGCATAAGGACAGATGGCTACACCTTC. Amino acid sequence: CASSIRTDGYTF.

This clonotype has a count of ten or more. The chain employs TRBV12-3 or TRBV12-4 and TRBJ2-3; D is unclear. The CDR3 totals 13 residues. The V end lost 5 bases, the J end lost 7 bases, and 13 bases lay between the germline ends. This CDR3 is CASSPDVGNTQYF. The CDR3 DNA reads TGTGCCAGCAGTCCAGACGTGGGGAATACGCAGTATTTT.

Concerning this clonotype itself: A much bigger clone sits one base away, suggesting this may be a read error. The V and J genes are TRBV10-2 and TRBJ2-1; D is unclear. V was pared by 5 bases and J by 7 bases, with 18 bases between. The CDR3 is 15 residues long. From germline, CDR1 is WSHSY and CDR2 SAAADI. The CDR3 region is CASSKTRSQLNEQFF. The CDR3 coding sequence is TGCGCCAGCAGTAAGACGCGGTCACAGCTGAATGAGCAGTTCTTC.

The table lists this clonotype with a few counts. V is TRBV12-3 or TRBV12-4 and J is TRBJ1-3; D unclear. V shed 2 bases and J shed 0 bases, with 11 bases lying between them. The length of the CDR3 is 16 residues. The CDR3 DNA reads as TGTGCCAGCAGTTTACCACGACAAACCTCTGGAAACACCATATATTTT. Its protein product is CASSLPRQTSGNTIYF.

V usage is TRBV12-3 or TRBV12-4 and J usage is TRBJ2-1; D is perhaps TRBD2 (5 bases). The CDR3 is 15 amino acids. V gave up 4 bases and J gave up 0 bases, with 10 bases separating them. In DNA form, the CDR3 reads TGTGCCAGCAGTTCTAGCCCCAGCTCCTACAATGAGCAGTTCTTC. Its translation is CASSSSPSSYNEQFF.